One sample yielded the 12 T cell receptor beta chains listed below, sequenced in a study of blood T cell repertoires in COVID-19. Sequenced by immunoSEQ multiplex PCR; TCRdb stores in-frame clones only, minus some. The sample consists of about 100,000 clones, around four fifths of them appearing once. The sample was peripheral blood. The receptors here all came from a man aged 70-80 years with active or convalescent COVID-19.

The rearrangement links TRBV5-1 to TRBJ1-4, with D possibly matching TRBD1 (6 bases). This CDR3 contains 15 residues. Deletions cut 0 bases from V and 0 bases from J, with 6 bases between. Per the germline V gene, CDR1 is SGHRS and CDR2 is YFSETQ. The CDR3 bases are TGCGCCAGCAGCTTGGGGACAGCAACTAATGAAAAACTGTTTTTT. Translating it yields CASSLGTATNEKLFF. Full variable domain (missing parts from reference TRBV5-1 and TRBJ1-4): KAGVTQTPRYLIKTRGQQVTLSCSPISGHRSVSWYQQTPGQGLQFLFEYFSETQRNKGNFPGRFSGRQFSNSRSEMNVSTLELGDSALYLCASSLGTATNEKLFFGSGTQLSVL.

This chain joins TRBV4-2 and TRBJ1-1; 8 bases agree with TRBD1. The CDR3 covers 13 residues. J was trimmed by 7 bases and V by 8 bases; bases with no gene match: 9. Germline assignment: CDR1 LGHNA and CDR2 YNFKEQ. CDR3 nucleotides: TGTGCCAGCTCGAAGGGACAGGTCAGTGAAGCTTTCTTT. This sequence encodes CASSKGQVSEAFF.

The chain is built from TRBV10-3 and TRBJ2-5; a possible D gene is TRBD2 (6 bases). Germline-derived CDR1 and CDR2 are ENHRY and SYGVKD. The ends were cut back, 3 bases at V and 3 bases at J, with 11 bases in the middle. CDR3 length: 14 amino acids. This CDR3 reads CAISEGAGKETQYF. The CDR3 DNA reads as TGTGCCATCAGTGAAGGAGCGGGTAAAGAGACCCAGTACTTC.

In nucleotides, the CDR3 is TGTGCCAGCAGTTACGGGGCTATTATTCAGAATGAGCAGTTCTTC. Translation: CASSYGAIIQNEQFF. The rearrangement joins TRBV6-2 or TRBV6-3 to TRBJ2-1; tentatively, D is TRBD1 (5 bases). CDR3 length equals 15 residues. V was pared by 2 bases and J by 7 bases, with 15 bases between. CDR1 is MNHEY, CDR2 SVGEGT, per germline.

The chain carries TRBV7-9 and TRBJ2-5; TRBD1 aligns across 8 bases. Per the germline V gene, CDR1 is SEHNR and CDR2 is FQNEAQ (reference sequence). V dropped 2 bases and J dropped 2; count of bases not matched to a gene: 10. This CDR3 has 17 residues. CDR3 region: CASSLLHLRGRQETQYF. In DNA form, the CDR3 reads TGTGCCAGCAGCTTACTCCACCTCAGGGGGCGTCAAGAGACCCAGTACTTC.

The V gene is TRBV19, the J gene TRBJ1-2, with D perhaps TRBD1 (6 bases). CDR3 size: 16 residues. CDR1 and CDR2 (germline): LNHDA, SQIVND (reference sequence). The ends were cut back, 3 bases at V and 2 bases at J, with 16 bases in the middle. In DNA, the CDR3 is TGTGCCAGTAGTATTGGGGAAACAGGGATCAACTATGGCTACACCTTC. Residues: CASSIGETGINYGYTF.

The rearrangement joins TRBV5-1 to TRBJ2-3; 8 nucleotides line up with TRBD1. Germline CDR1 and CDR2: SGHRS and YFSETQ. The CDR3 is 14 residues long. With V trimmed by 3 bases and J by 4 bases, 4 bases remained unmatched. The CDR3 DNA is TGCGCCAGCAGCTCGGACAGGGCAGCAGATACGCAGTATTTT. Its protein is CASSSDRAADTQYF.

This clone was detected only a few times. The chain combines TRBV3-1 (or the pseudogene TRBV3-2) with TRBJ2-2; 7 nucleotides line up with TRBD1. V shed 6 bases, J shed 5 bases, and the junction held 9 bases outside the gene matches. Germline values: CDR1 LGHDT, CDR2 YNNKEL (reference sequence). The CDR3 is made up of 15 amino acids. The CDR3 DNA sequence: TGTGCCAGCAGAGACGACAGGGTTGTTACCGGGGAGCTGTTTTTT. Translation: CASRDDRVVTGELFF.

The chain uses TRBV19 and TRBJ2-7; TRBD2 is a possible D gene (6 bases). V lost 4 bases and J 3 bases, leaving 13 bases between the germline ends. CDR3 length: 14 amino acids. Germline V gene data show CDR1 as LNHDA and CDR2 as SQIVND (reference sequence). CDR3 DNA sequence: TGTGCCAGTAGTAGGGGCGGGGACTTCTACGAGCAGTACTTC. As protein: CASSRGGDFYEQYF.

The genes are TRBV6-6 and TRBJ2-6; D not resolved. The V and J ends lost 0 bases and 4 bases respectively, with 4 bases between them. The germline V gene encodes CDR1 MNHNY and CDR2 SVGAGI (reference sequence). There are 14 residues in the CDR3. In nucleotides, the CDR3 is TGTGCCAGCAGTTACTCTACAGGGGCCAACGTCCTGACTTTC. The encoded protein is CASSYSTGANVLTF.

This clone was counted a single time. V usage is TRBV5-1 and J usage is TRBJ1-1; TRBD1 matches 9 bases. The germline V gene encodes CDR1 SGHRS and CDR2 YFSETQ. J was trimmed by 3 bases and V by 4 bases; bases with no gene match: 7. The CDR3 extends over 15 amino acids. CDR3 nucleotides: TGCGCCAGCAGCCACCGGGACAGGGACTACACTGAAGCTTTCTTT. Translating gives CASSHRDRDYTEAFF.

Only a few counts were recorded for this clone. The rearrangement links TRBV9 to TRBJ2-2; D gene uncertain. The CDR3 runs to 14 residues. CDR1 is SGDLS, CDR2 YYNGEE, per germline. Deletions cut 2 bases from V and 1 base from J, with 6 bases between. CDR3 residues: CASSVAWNTGELFF. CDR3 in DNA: TGTGCCAGCAGCGTGGCTTGGAACACCGGGGAGCTGTTTTTT.